These 6 T cell receptor beta chains share one sample of origin, sequenced in a study of CD8 T cells in Susac syndrome (dated by TCRdb to about 2019). Receptors were amplified or captured by the immunoSEQ multiplex PCR assay. RNA was extracted with the RNeasy kit and roughly 0.5 to 1 ug was reverse transcribed using random hexamers. Using fastp trimming at Q25 and MiXCR clonotype assembly, TCRdb reanalyzed the public sequencing data and kept in-frame beta chains. Each entry is one CDR3 protein sequence, shown with its most common DNA and genes. This sample is represented by 120,000 or so distinct CDR3 sequences; around 94% of them were singletons. Of the sample, approximately 0.2% is held by the ten largest clones. Sequenced sample: CD8+ T cells from PBMCs. The receptor source for this set is a human donor with Susac syndrome.

The V and J genes are TRBV18 and TRBJ2-1; D call uncertain. CDR3 length equals 16 residues. V lost 0 bases and J 0 bases, leaving 9 bases between the germline ends. Germline V CDR1 and CDR2: KGHSH, LQKENI. The CDR3 DNA sequence: TGTGCCAGCTCACCACCGAGGCAGAGCTCCTACAATGAGCAGTTCTTC. Its protein product is CASSPPRQSSYNEQFF.

The rearrangement uses TRBV12-3 or TRBV12-4 and TRBJ1-1, with D unresolved. The CDR3 consists of 12 residues. V was pared by 6 bases and J by 7 bases, with 12 bases between. The CDR3 here is CASRHGGVEAFF. DNA for the CDR3: TGTGCCAGCAGACACGGTGGGGTTGAAGCTTTCTTT.

The V call is TRBV30, the J call TRBJ1-1; 8 nucleotides line up with TRBD1. Unmatched junction bases numbered 5, after V lost 0 bases and J lost 8 bases. This CDR3 region has 13 residues. Germline V gene lookup returns CDR1 GTSNPN and CDR2 SVGIG (reference sequence). This CDR3 is CAWSVGGDREAFF. CDR3 bases: TGTGCCTGGAGTGTCGGAGGGGACAGGGAAGCTTTCTTT.

The chain couples TRBV9 to TRBJ2-7, with D unclear. Germline CDR1 and CDR2: SGDLS and YYNGEE. The V gene lost 4 bases and the J gene lost 5 bases, with 16 bases spanning the gap. The CDR3 loop spans 14 amino acids. The CDR3 DNA follows: TGTGCCAGCAGCCCCGGACCAGATCTGGACGAGCAGTACTTC. Translation: CASSPGPDLDEQYF.

The rearrangement uses TRBV20-1 and TRBJ1-5; D gene unclear. The CDR3 covers 16 residues. V lost 1 base to trimming and J lost 0 bases, with 13 bases between them. CDR1 is DFQATT and CDR2 is SNEGSKA in the germline V gene (reference sequence). CDR3 DNA: TGCAGTGCTAGAGGGCGGCAGCAGTATAGCAATCAGCCCCAGCATTTT. It translates to CSARGRQQYSNQPQHF.

The CDR3 loop reads CASSLDREGIGVDEQFF. CDR3 nucleotide sequence: TGTGCCAGCAGCCTCGACAGGGAGGGGATAGGGGTCGATGAGCAGTTCTTC. V is TRBV6-1 and J is TRBJ2-1; either TRBD1 or TRBD2 may supply D (7 bases each). With 6 bases removed from V and 8 bases from J, the gap between germline ends came to 26 bases. The CDR3 has 17 residues. Germline V gives CDR1 MNHNS, CDR2 SASEGT.